The sequence of this TCR beta chain was determined in a study of cytomegalovirus exposure and HLA in healthy donors. Study findings and constraints: The dataset shows that most TCR sequences were rare, while some public TCRs occurred in many donors.

This CDR3 region has 16 residues. The V end was cut by 0 bases, the J end by 4 bases, with 13 bases between. Per the germline V gene, CDR1 is SGHNT and CDR2 is YYREEE (reference sequence). With regard to this clone: Antigen specificity is unknown.

Generated by immunoSEQ multiplex PCR, the TCRdb table keeps only in-frame clones and is missing some. The sample records about 240,000 clones, roughly 86% being singletons. The chain employs TRBV5-4 and TRBJ2-2; possible D gene TRBD2, 7 bases. The receptor's source is a woman in her twenties or thirties in good health and CMV-seropositive. The sample comprised PBMCs. CDR3 amino acids: CASSLVSGTSTGELFF. CDR3 in DNA: TGTGCCAGCAGCTTGGTAAGCGGGACATCCACCGGGGAGCTGTTTTTT.